These T cell receptor beta chains were read from a single sample in a study of T cell responses to AZD1222 COVID-19 vaccine. Only in-frame clones appear in the TCRdb table, and some are missing; sequencing was by immunoSEQ multiplex PCR. The table records 110,000 or so clones, approximately 83% of them present only once. Sequencing used peripheral blood, obtained on day 0 of AZD1222 vaccination. The origin of the receptors is an adult in good health. Each CDR3 is given with its conserved first and last residue. The order of the fields is J gene, clone size, D gene, V gene, CDR3 protein, CDR3 DNA. D genes are given only for firm matches. Where a row states a size, it is once, few, many or the class of an expanded clone; other rows omit it.

j_gene: TRBJ1-5
abundance: .
d_gene: .
v_gene: TRBV12-3/TRBV12-4
CDR3aa: CASRLYRQPQHF
CDR3nt: TGTGCCAGCAGATTATACCGTCAGCCCCAGCATTTT

j_gene: TRBJ2-1
abundance: once
d_gene: .
v_gene: TRBV20-1
CDR3aa: CSASIPSNEQFF
CDR3nt: TGCAGTGCTAGTATTCCGAGCAATGAGCAGTTCTTC

j_gene: TRBJ2-3
abundance: .
d_gene: TRBD1
v_gene: TRBV5-1
CDR3aa: CASSLIGRGRGTDTQYF
CDR3nt: TGCGCCAGCAGCTTGATAGGAAGGGGGCGAGGCACAGATACGCAGTATTTT

j_gene: TRBJ2-5
abundance: once
d_gene: TRBD1
v_gene: TRBV5-5
CDR3aa: CASSLPTGTGGETQYF
CDR3nt: TGTGCCAGCAGCTTGCCCACGGGGACAGGGGGCGAGACCCAGTACTTC

j_gene: TRBJ2-3
abundance: .
d_gene: TRBD1
v_gene: TRBV18
CDR3aa: CASSPRDRGLGDTQYF
CDR3nt: TGTGCCAGCTCACCAAGGGACAGGGGGCTCGGAGATACGCAGTATTTT

j_gene: TRBJ1-2
abundance: .
d_gene: .
v_gene: TRBV19
CDR3aa: CASSIGLEPTIGYTF
CDR3nt: TGTGCCAGTAGTATTGGGCTCGAACCCACTATCGGCTACACCTTC

j_gene: TRBJ2-7
abundance: .
d_gene: .
v_gene: TRBV9
CDR3aa: CASSVRDRGNEQYF
CDR3nt: TGTGCCAGCAGCGTCCGGGACCGGGGGAACGAGCAGTACTTC

j_gene: TRBJ2-3
abundance: .
d_gene: TRBD2
v_gene: TRBV10-3
CDR3aa: CAISEWRASGSQDTQYF
CDR3nt: TGTGCCATCAGTGAGTGGAGGGCTAGCGGGAGCCAGGATACGCAGTATTTT

j_gene: TRBJ2-5
abundance: .
d_gene: .
v_gene: TRBV5-1
CDR3aa: CASSLEEGRGTQYF
CDR3nt: TGCGCCAGCAGCTTGGAGGAGGGTAGGGGGACCCAGTACTTC

j_gene: TRBJ1-4
abundance: once
d_gene: .
v_gene: TRBV18
CDR3aa: CASSPNRAEEKLFF
CDR3nt: TGTGCCAGCTCACCAAACAGGGCGGAGGAAAAACTGTTTTTT

j_gene: TRBJ1-2
abundance: .
d_gene: .
v_gene: TRBV7-9
CDR3aa: CASSPGYYGYTF
CDR3nt: TGTGCCAGCAGCCCCGGGTACTATGGCTACACCTTC

j_gene: TRBJ2-7
abundance: few
d_gene: TRBD2
v_gene: TRBV20-1
CDR3aa: CSASYLSGGAFYEQYF
CDR3nt: TGCAGTGCCAGTTACCTTAGCGGGGGGGCCTTCTACGAGCAGTACTTC

j_gene: TRBJ2-3
abundance: few
d_gene: TRBD2
v_gene: TRBV2
CDR3aa: CASEPPGLAGADLQYF
CDR3nt: TGTGCCAGCGAACCTCCTGGACTAGCGGGAGCGGACCTGCAGTATTTT

j_gene: TRBJ2-7
abundance: .
d_gene: TRBD2
v_gene: TRBV6-5
CDR3aa: CASSYSMGGARNEQYF
CDR3nt: TGTGCCAGCAGTTACTCGATGGGAGGGGCGAGGAACGAGCAGTACTTC

j_gene: TRBJ1-5
abundance: .
d_gene: .
v_gene: TRBV5-4
CDR3aa: CASSLGGRPDQPQHF
CDR3nt: TGTGCCAGCAGCTTGGGTGGCAGACCAGATCAGCCCCAGCATTTT

j_gene: TRBJ2-2
abundance: .
d_gene: .
v_gene: TRBV7-2
CDR3aa: CASSILVNTGELFF
CDR3nt: TGTGCCAGCAGCATATTAGTGAACACCGGGGAGCTGTTTTTT

j_gene: TRBJ2-7
abundance: few
d_gene: TRBD1
v_gene: TRBV10-3
CDR3aa: CAIRTGGLSEQYF
CDR3nt: TGTGCCATCCGGACAGGGGGCCTATCCGAGCAGTACTTC

j_gene: TRBJ1-5
abundance: .
d_gene: .
v_gene: TRBV19
CDR3aa: CASSIEQYNQPQHF
CDR3nt: TGTGCCAGTAGTATAGAACAGTACAATCAGCCCCAGCATTTT